These 7 T cell receptor beta chains came from one sample sequenced in a study of control samples from healthy donors and cancer patients. The assay was immunoSEQ multiplex PCR, and TCRdb's table has in-frame clones only and misses some. This table has about 120,000 clones, around nine tenths appearing once. What was sequenced was blood. All receptors come from a man between 40 and 49 years old in good health.

The rearrangement links TRBV2 to TRBJ1-6; D unclear. Trimming removed 6 bases from V and 8 bases from J, with 8 bases in between. This CDR3 is built from 12 residues. From germline, CDR1 is SNHLY and CDR2 FYNNEI. The CDR3 sequence is CASRLVDSPLHF. CDR3 DNA sequence: TGTGCCAGCAGACTTGTGGATTCACCCCTCCACTTT.

The DNA of the CDR3 is TGTGCCAGCAGCTTAGAACAGGGTTATGAGCAGTTCTTC. The encoded protein is CASSLEQGYEQFF. The chain is built from TRBV13 and TRBJ2-1, with D possibly being TRBD1 (6 bases). This CDR3 region has 13 residues. The germline gives CDR1 PRHDT, CDR2 FYEKMQ (reference sequence). Between the trimmed V and J ends, which lost 1 base and 8 bases, there was a span of 9 bases. The variable domain in full, completed from reference TRBV13 and TRBJ2-1, reads AAGVIQSPRHLIKEKRETATLKCYPIPRHDTVYWYQQGPGQDPQFLISFYEKMQSDKGSIPDRFSAQQFSDYHSELNMSSLELGDSALYFCASSLEQGYEQFFGPGTRLTVL.

Many counts were recorded for this clone. The rearrangement links TRBV9 to TRBJ1-6, with D perhaps matching TRBD1 (6 bases). Germline V gene lookup returns CDR1 SGDLS and CDR2 YYNGEE. Trimming left V 3 bases short and J 7 bases short, with 11 bases between. This CDR3 contains 14 residues. CDR3 region: CASSAGTPNSPLHF. In DNA, the CDR3 is TGTGCCAGCAGCGCAGGGACACCAAATTCACCCCTCCACTTT.

This chain connects TRBV4-2 to TRBJ2-1, with D unresolved. The CDR3 has 11 amino acids. Germline lookup yields CDR1 LGHNA and CDR2 YNFKEQ. The V end was cut by 5 bases, the J end by 7 bases, with 6 bases between. As DNA, the CDR3 is TGTGCCAGCAGCGTAAGGAATGAGCAGTTCTTC. Protein: CASSVRNEQFF.

V gene TRBV7-3 combines with J gene TRBJ2-2, with D perhaps matching TRBD1 (6 bases). CDR1 is SGHTA and CDR2 is FQGTGA in the germline V gene. V was shortened by 5 bases and J by 5 bases, with 18 bases between the two germline ends. The CDR3 loop spans 16 amino acids. The CDR3 nucleotides read TGTGCCAGCAGCCCCGGGACACCCATCGGGACCGGGGAGCTGTTTTTT. Its translation: CASSPGTPIGTGELFF. Drawing the rest from reference TRBV7-3 and TRBJ2-2, the complete variable domain is GAGVSQTPSNKVTEKGKYVELRCDPISGHTALYWYRQSLGQGPEFLIYFQGTGAADDSGLPNDRFFAVRPEGSVSTLKIQRTERGDSAVYLCASSPGTPIGTGELFFGEGSRLTVL.

This clone was detected a few times. CDR3 DNA sequence: TGTGCCAGCACCCCCCATGGTGGGAAAAACATTCAGTACTTC. This gives the protein CASTPHGGKNIQYF. The chain uses TRBV6-5 and TRBJ2-4; no firm D call. Trimming cost V 7 bases and J 4 bases, with 14 bases left between them. The CDR3 runs 14 residues. Germline lookup yields CDR1 MNHEY and CDR2 SVGAGI.

The gene calls are TRBV7-9 and TRBJ2-5; D is perhaps TRBD2 (7 bases). Germline V gives CDR1 SEHNR, CDR2 FQNEAQ (reference sequence). This CDR3 has 17 amino acids. Trimming removed 2 bases at V and 1 base at J, with 17 bases between. For the CDR3, the DNA is TGTGCCAGCAGCTTAAGTCTTCGGGGGGCCGCCCAAGAGACCCAGTACTTC. This codes for CASSLSLRGAAQETQYF. Combining the CDR3 with reference TRBV7-9 and TRBJ2-5 gives the whole variable domain DTGVSQNPRHKITKRGQNVTFRCDPISEHNRLYWYRQTLGQGPEFLTYFQNEAQLEKSRLLSDRFSAERPKGSFSTLEIQRTEQGDSAMYLCASSLSLRGAAQETQYFGPGTRLLVL.